This passage covers 25 T cell receptor beta chains from one sample sequenced in a study of graft-versus-host responses after intestinal transplantation (dated by TCRdb to the early 2020s). The library was generated by the immunoSEQ multiplex PCR assay. This immuneACCESS table, as held by TCRdb, lists in-frame sequences with V and J called but not all clones. Of the missing ones, under half trace to an unresolved V gene in checked studies; the others have no known cause. This sample lists 37,000 or so clones; roughly 87% were detected once. Together, the top ten hold roughly 18% of the sample. To isolate intraepithelial and lamina propria lymphocytes from graft specimens, dithiothreitol, EDTA incubations and collagenase D digestion were used. The sample in question was ileum tissue, obtained 204 days after intestinal transplant. All receptors come from a human patient who received an intestinal transplant, so some T cells may come from the graft donor.

This rearrangement joins TRBV5-1 to TRBJ2-5, with TRBD2 matching 7 bases. The last part of the DNA fits TRBJ2-7 better; the J call may be wrong. The CDR3 has 17 residues. Germline V gene lookup returns CDR1 SGHRS and CDR2 YFSETQ. The CDR3 protein is CASSSRLAPLRAYEQYF. The CDR3 DNA sequence: TGCGCCAGCAGCTCTAGACTAGCTCCCCTGAGAGCGTACGAGCAGTACTTC.

This chain connects TRBV7-2 to TRBJ2-7; D is perhaps TRBD2 (6 bases). The germline V gene has CDR1 SGHTA and CDR2 FQGNSA. V was shortened by 2 bases and J by 3 bases, with 20 bases between the two germline ends. The CDR3 is made up of 17 amino acids. CDR3 in DNA: TGTGCCAGCAGCTTACACGCAAGTTGGGGGGTCGGCTACGAGCAGTACTTC. Translation: CASSLHASWGVGYEQYF.

The V and J genes are TRBV4-2 and TRBJ2-1, with D maybe TRBD2 (5 bases). In germline, CDR1 is LGHNA, CDR2 YNFKEQ. The CDR3 is 12 amino acids. Trimming removed 5 bases at V and 6 bases at J, with 8 bases between. Here the CDR3 reads CASSADFNEQFF. DNA of the CDR3: TGTGCCAGCAGCGCGGACTTCAATGAGCAGTTCTTC.

The chain couples TRBV7-2 to TRBJ1-2; D not certain. CDR3 length equals 13 residues. Germline loops: CDR1 SGHTA, CDR2 FQGNSA. V was clipped by 1 base and J by 8 bases, with 11 bases between them. The CDR3: CASSLVVGRGYTF. Here the CDR3 DNA reads TGTGCCAGCAGCTTAGTGGTGGGGAGGGGCTACACCTTC.

V is TRBV5-1 and J is TRBJ2-5; 7 bases line up with TRBD2. Per germline, CDR1 SGHRS and CDR2 YFSETQ. This CDR3 comprises 14 residues. V was pared by 0 bases and J by 5 bases, with 4 bases of the junction left unmatched. The DNA for the CDR3 is TGCGCCAGCAGCTTGGTTGCGGGAGTGGAGACCCAGTACTTC. Protein product: CASSLVAGVETQYF.

This chain links TRBV6-5 with TRBJ2-1; a weak D match, TRBD2 (5 bases). The CDR3 consists of 13 residues. Germline-derived CDR1 and CDR2 are MNHEY and SVGAGI. V lost 3 bases and J 5 bases, leaving 8 bases between the germline ends. The DNA of the CDR3 is TGTGCCAGCAGTTATGGGAGCAACAATGAGCAGTTCTTC. Translating gives CASSYGSNNEQFF.

The sample holds one count of this clone. The chain uses TRBV7-9 and TRBJ2-2; 7 nucleotides line up with TRBD2. The V gene end was trimmed by 3 bases and the J gene end by 4 bases; junction bases not matched to a gene: 8. CDR3 length equals 16 residues. Germline loops: CDR1 SEHNR, CDR2 FQNEAQ (reference sequence). The CDR3 here is CASSFPSWGGTGELFF. CDR3 in DNA: TGTGCCAGCAGCTTCCCATCTTGGGGGGGCACCGGGGAGCTGTTTTTT.

The genes are TRBV30 and TRBJ1-2; D gene unclear. V gave up 3 bases and J gave up 1 base, with 12 bases separating them. The CDR3 runs to 14 residues. Germline assignment: CDR1 GTSNPN and CDR2 SVGIG (reference sequence). CDR3 protein: CAWSPGSYNYGYTF. Written as DNA, the CDR3 is TGTGCCTGGAGCCCAGGCAGTTATAACTATGGCTACACCTTC.

The chain joins TRBV19 to TRBJ2-3; 7 bases agree with TRBD2. The CDR3 contains 17 residues. Germline V gene lookup returns CDR1 LNHDA and CDR2 SQIVND (reference sequence). V lost 4 bases to trimming and J lost 2 bases; unmatched junction nucleotides: 12. CDR3 loop: CASSTRRASGSTDTQYF. The CDR3 DNA follows: TGTGCCAGTAGTACCCGCCGGGCTAGCGGATCCACAGATACGCAGTATTTT.

This chain connects TRBV18 to TRBJ1-1; D unresolved. Germline CDR1 reads KGHSH; CDR2 reads LQKENI. The CDR3 spans 12 residues. With 3 bases removed from V and 8 bases from J, the gap between germline ends came to 10 bases. CDR3 sequence: CASSPLPLEAFF. Written as DNA, the CDR3 is TGTGCCAGCTCACCGTTACCTTTGGAAGCTTTCTTT.

CDR3 sequence reads: CASSLDLAEETQYF. DNA of the CDR3: TGTGCCAGCAGCTTAGATCTAGCGGAAGAGACCCAGTACTTC. The chain carries TRBV13 and TRBJ2-5, with 7 bases lining up with TRBD2. The CDR3 loop spans 14 amino acids. V lost 1 base and J lost 3; bases outside the gene matches: 2. CDR1 and CDR2 (germline): PRHDT, FYEKMQ (reference sequence).

CDR3 loop: CASSLSRTGGISDEQYF. CDR3 coding DNA: TGTGCCAGCAGTTTATCCAGGACAGGGGGGATCTCGGACGAGCAGTACTTC. This chain joins TRBV28 and TRBJ2-7; 10 positions agree with TRBD1. The J segment lost 5 bases and the V segment lost 1 base, leaving 11 bases of the junction unmatched. Germline values: CDR1 MDHEN, CDR2 SYDVKM. There are 17 residues in the CDR3.

V and J are TRBV28 and TRBJ1-2; 7 nucleotides line up with TRBD1. CDR1 and CDR2 (germline): MDHEN, SYDVKM. This CDR3 is built from 16 residues. Losses at the gene ends were 1 base for V and 4 bases for J; bases not matched to a gene: 9. CDR3 residues: CASSLSPTPGGYGYTF. The CDR3 DNA reads TGTGCCAGCAGTTTATCCCCCACGCCAGGGGGCTATGGCTACACCTTC.

The rearrangement uses TRBV4-1 and TRBJ2-2, with D unresolved. V was shortened by 2 bases and J by 8 bases, with 15 bases between the two germline ends. This CDR3 is built from 15 residues. Germline-derived CDR1 and CDR2 are MGHRA and YSYEKL. This CDR3 reads CASSQFFSAPGELFF. The CDR3 bases are TGCGCCAGCAGCCAATTCTTCTCCGCACCAGGGGAGCTGTTTTTT.

The chain is built from TRBV28 and TRBJ1-4; D unclear. The CDR3 covers 17 residues. In germline, CDR1 is MDHEN, CDR2 SYDVKM. V lost 5 bases to trimming and J lost 3 bases, with 19 bases between them. DNA for the CDR3: TGTGCCAGCAGTGTACCGGGCCCGCTGGCGCCTAATGAAAAACTGTTTTTT. Translating it yields CASSVPGPLAPNEKLFF.

This rearrangement joins TRBV2 to TRBJ2-7, with a tentative D call TRBD2 (5 bases). Germline V gene sequence: CDR1 SNHLY, CDR2 FYNNEI. V dropped 8 bases and J dropped 0 bases, with 20 bases sitting between them. This CDR3 region has 16 residues. CDR3 sequence (DNA): TGTGCCAGCGGTTTGGGCGGGTCGGAGGCCTCCTACGAGCAGTACTTC. Translation gives CASGLGGSEASYEQYF.

The rearrangement uses TRBV28 and TRBJ2-6; 11 nucleotides agree with TRBD1. The CDR3 has 17 amino acids. From germline, CDR1 is MDHEN and CDR2 SYDVKM. V gave up 8 bases and J gave up 1 base; unmatched junction bases: 7. CDR3 protein: CASAYGTGGSGANVLTF. CDR3 coding DNA: TGTGCCAGCGCCTACGGGACAGGGGGATCTGGGGCCAACGTCCTGACTTTC.

The rearrangement joins TRBV30 to TRBJ1-2; D gene unclear. The V end lost 4 bases, the J end lost 4 bases, and 13 bases lay between the germline ends. CDR1 is GTSNPN, CDR2 SVGIG, per germline (reference sequence). This CDR3 contains 13 residues. This CDR3 is CAWKEGAGYGYTF. In nucleotides, the CDR3 is TGTGCCTGGAAAGAGGGCGCGGGCTATGGCTACACCTTC. Using reference TRBV30 and TRBJ1-2 for the parts outside the CDR3, the full variable domain is SQTIHQWPATLVQPVGSPLSLECTVEGTSNPNLYWYRQAAGRGLQLLFYSVGIGQISSEVPQNLSASRPQDRQFILSSKKLLLSDSGFYLCAWKEGAGYGYTFGSGTRLTVV.

The CDR3 here is CASSLPTGAGGYTF. The CDR3 bases are TGTGCCAGCAGCTTGCCCACAGGGGCAGGGGGCTACACCTTC. V is TRBV5-6 and J is TRBJ1-2; 7 nucleotides line up with TRBD1. V lost 1 base to trimming and J lost 8 bases; unmatched junction nucleotides: 8. The CDR3 contains 14 residues. CDR1 is SGHDT and CDR2 is YYEEEE in the germline V gene.

The gene calls are TRBV6-5 and TRBJ2-7; weak D call: TRBD2 (6 bases). Germline V gene data show CDR1 as MNHEY and CDR2 as SVGAGI. V lost 2 bases and J lost 3, with 14 bases in between. The CDR3 loop spans 15 amino acids. The CDR3 bases are TGTGCCAGCAGTTACGGGGAGAGGGGAGGCTACGAGCAGTACTTC. This translates into CASSYGERGGYEQYF.

The chain couples TRBV6-5 to TRBJ2-1, with 10 positions matching TRBD2. CDR1 and CDR2 (germline): MNHEY, SVGAGI. The CDR3 length is 15 residues. Trimming cost V 4 bases and J 10 bases; bases outside gene matches: 10. The DNA for the CDR3 is TGTGCCAGCAGTTTGAGCGGGGGGGCAGTTCTCGAGCAGTTCTTC. Its protein is CASSLSGGAVLEQFF.

The chain employs TRBV6-6 and TRBJ1-1, with 8 bases fitting TRBD1. Germline-derived CDR1 and CDR2 are MNHNY and SVGAGI (reference sequence). There are 14 residues in the CDR3. The V and J ends lost 6 bases and 4 bases, in that order; junction bases with no gene match: 7. For the CDR3, the DNA is TGTGCCAGCAGCCACAGGGGGGGGAGCACTGAAGCTTTCTTT. It translates to CASSHRGGSTEAFF.

The chain combines TRBV6-5 with TRBJ1-4; D perhaps matches TRBD1 (5 bases). The CDR3 is 14 residues long. V was clipped by 6 bases and J by 7 bases, with 15 bases between them. CDR1 and CDR2 (germline): MNHEY, SVGAGI. The DNA for the CDR3 is TGTGCCAGCAGACCCCCGGGAGGGACTGAAAAACTGTTTTTT. Protein sequence: CASRPPGGTEKLFF.

As for this clone: One junction end does not reproduce the germline sequence, and a read error may be involved. The gene calls are TRBV4-1 and TRBJ2-5; 9 positions match TRBD2. Germline loops: CDR1 MGHRA, CDR2 YSYEKL. This CDR3 has 16 residues. The CDR3 nucleotides read TGCGCCAGCAGCCCAGGACTAGCGACCCCACAAGGGACCCAGTACTTC. Translating gives CASSPGLATPQGTQYF.

The genes are TRBV10-3 and TRBJ2-1; 13 bases agree with TRBD2. The CDR3 sequence is 18 residues long. CDR1 is ENHRY and CDR2 is SYGVKD in the germline V gene. The V gene end was trimmed by 1 base and the J gene end by 5 bases; junction bases not matched to a gene: 8. The CDR3 loop is CAISEYRTSGRMDNEQFF. In nucleotides, the CDR3 is TGTGCCATCAGTGAGTACCGGACTAGCGGGAGAATGGACAATGAGCAGTTCTTC.